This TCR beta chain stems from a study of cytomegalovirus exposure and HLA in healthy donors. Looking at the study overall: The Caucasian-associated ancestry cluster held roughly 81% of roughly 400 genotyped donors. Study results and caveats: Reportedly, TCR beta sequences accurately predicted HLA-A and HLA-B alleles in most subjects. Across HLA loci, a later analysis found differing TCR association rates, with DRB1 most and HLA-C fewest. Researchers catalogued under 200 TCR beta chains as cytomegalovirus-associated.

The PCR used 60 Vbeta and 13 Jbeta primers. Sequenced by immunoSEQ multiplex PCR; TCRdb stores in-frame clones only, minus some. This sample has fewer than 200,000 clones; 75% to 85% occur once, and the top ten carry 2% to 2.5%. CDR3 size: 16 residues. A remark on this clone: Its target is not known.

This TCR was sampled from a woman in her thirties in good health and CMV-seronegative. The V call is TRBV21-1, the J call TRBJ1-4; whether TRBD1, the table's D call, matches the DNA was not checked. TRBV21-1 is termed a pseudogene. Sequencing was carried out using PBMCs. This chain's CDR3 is CASSARPGQGCEKLFF. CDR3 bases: TGTGCCAGCAGCGCCCGACCGGGACAGGGGTGTGAAAAACTGTTTTTT.